The source of this T cell receptor (beta chain) is a study of siplizumab effects on memory and regulatory T cells. Whole-study context: Paired mixed lymphocyte reactions compared siplizumab roughly 1 ug/mL against no drug.

Cells that made up the mixed lymphocyte reaction were cocultured at 37°C for 6 to 7 days. This clone has only a few counts. The antigen is undetermined. Findings of the study overall: Treg origin accounted for an average of around 69% of mappable alloreactive CD4+ clones with siplizumab and roughly 26% in controls. Naive T cells seemed more diverse than memory cells and seemed major alloresponse contributors.

The table came from immunoSEQ multiplex PCR; TCRdb's copy has only in-frame clones and leaves some out. Here the sample spans 9,500 to 13,000 clones, around 42% being singletons. This CDR3 is built from 15 residues. V was clipped by 1 base and J by 5 bases, with 13 bases between them. CDR1 is SGHDT, CDR2 YYEEEE, per germline. This rearrangement joins TRBV5-6 to TRBJ1-5; D is possibly TRBD1 (6 bases). Specimen: CFSE-low (dividing) CD8+ T cells sorted from an allogeneic mixed lymphocyte reaction. The sequence came from a human donor in good health; the cells came from an allogeneic mixed lymphocyte reaction. The CDR3 reads CASSLQGWVDQPQHF. The CDR3 bases are TGTGCCAGCAGCTTGCAGGGGTGGGTCGATCAGCCCCAGCATTTT.